Following are 32 T cell receptor beta chains from one sample sequenced in a study of PD-1 blockade in classical Hodgkin lymphoma. Sequencing used immunoSEQ multiplex PCR; TCRdb keeps in-frame clones, though not all of them. The repertoire includes about 43,000 clones, roughly 73% of them detected once, and roughly 9.6% sits in the top ten. In every patient, relapse followed autologous stem cell transplantation, while exposure to brentuximab vedotin differed. Material: peripheral blood mononuclear cells (PBMCs), obtained at baseline. These TCRs come from a human donor with classical Hodgkin lymphoma.

The chain links TRBV5-1 to TRBJ1-1; no reliable D call. Germline CDR1 SGHRS, CDR2 YFSETQ. The length of the CDR3 is 15 residues. Trimming removed 4 bases at V and 0 bases at J, with 13 bases between. CDR3 loop: CASSLSGKMNTEAFF. CDR3 coding DNA: TGCGCCAGCAGCCTCTCGGGAAAAATGAACACTGAAGCTTTCTTT.

V usage is TRBV9 and J usage is TRBJ2-3, with D possibly being TRBD2 (6 bases). The germline V and J ends were trimmed by 3 bases and 2 bases, with 16 bases remaining between them. The germline gives CDR1 SGDLS, CDR2 YYNGEE. The CDR3 runs to 16 residues. CDR3 DNA sequence: TGTGCCAGCAGCGCCCGAGGAGGGCGACCCACAGATACGCAGTATTTT. Its protein product is CASSARGGRPTDTQYF.

CDR3 nucleotides: TGTGCCTTTTCCGGGGCCACTGAAGCTTTCTTT. This translates into CAFSGATEAFF. The genes are TRBV30 and TRBJ1-1, with D possibly matching TRBD1 (5 bases). The germline V and J ends were trimmed by 7 bases and 4 bases, with 10 bases remaining between them. The CDR3 runs 11 residues. Germline V gives CDR1 GTSNPN, CDR2 SVGIG (reference sequence).

The V gene is TRBV18, the J gene TRBJ2-3; D might be TRBD1 (5 bases). Trimming shortened V by 0 bases and J by 3 bases, and 10 bases separated the two germline ends. CDR1 and CDR2 (germline): KGHSH, LQKENI. This CDR3 has 15 residues. For the CDR3, the DNA is TGTGCCAGCTCACCACCTACAGGAGAGACAGATACGCAGTATTTT. Encoded protein: CASSPPTGETDTQYF.

The V and J genes are TRBV9 and TRBJ2-7; D is possibly TRBD1 or TRBD2 (5 bases each). This CDR3 has 14 residues. The germline CDR1 and CDR2 sequences are SGDLS and YYNGEE. Trimming stripped 6 bases from V and 2 bases from J, with 15 bases between. The CDR3: CASTLRDGPYEQYF. The CDR3 region has the DNA TGTGCCAGCACCCTCCGGGACGGTCCCTACGAGCAGTACTTC.

V usage is TRBV11-3 and J usage is TRBJ2-3; the D gene is possibly TRBD2 (5 bases). Germline V gene lookup returns CDR1 SGHNT and CDR2 YENEEA. V lost 5 bases, J lost 2 bases, and 17 bases lay in between. The CDR3 runs 16 residues. CDR3 loop: CASSLYPGIFTDTQYF. CDR3 DNA sequence: TGTGCCAGCAGCCTTTACCCGGGGATTTTCACAGATACGCAGTATTTT.

This clone was observed a single time. CDR3 residues: CASSLFSDRGNTEAFF. The CDR3 DNA follows: TGCGCCAGCAGCCTTTTTTCGGACAGGGGGAACACTGAAGCTTTCTTT. The V and J genes are TRBV5-1 and TRBJ1-1; 9 bases are a match to TRBD1. Germline CDR1 reads SGHRS; CDR2 reads YFSETQ. The CDR3 covers 16 residues. V dropped 4 bases and J dropped 1; count of bases not matched to a gene: 8.

The chain combines TRBV7-9 with TRBJ1-1; 11 bases map to TRBD1. The CDR3 runs 15 residues. Germline CDR1 is SEHNR and CDR2 is FQNEAQ (reference sequence). Trimming cost V 5 bases and J 3 bases; bases outside gene matches: 5. CDR3 nucleotide sequence: TGTGCCAGCAGCGGCTCGGGACAGGGGGACACTGAAGCTTTCTTT. Translating it yields CASSGSGQGDTEAFF. Filled out from reference TRBV7-9 and TRBJ1-1, the complete variable domain reads DTGVSQNPRHKITKRGQNVTFRCDPISEHNRLYWYRQTLGQGPEFLTYFQNEAQLEKSRLLSDRFSAERPKGSFSTLEIQRTEQGDSAMYLCASSGSGQGDTEAFFGQGTRLTVV.

The chain links TRBV27 to TRBJ2-3, with 10 bases lining up with TRBD2. Germline CDR1 MNHEY, CDR2 SMNVEV (reference sequence). With V trimmed by 4 bases and J by 2 bases, 6 bases remained unmatched. The CDR3 extends over 16 amino acids. CDR3 nucleotide sequence: TGTGCCAGCAGTTCTAGCGGGAGAAGATTCACAGATACGCAGTATTTT. It yields the protein CASSSSGRRFTDTQYF.

This rearrangement joins TRBV7-6 to TRBJ2-5, with D possibly matching TRBD2 (5 bases). V lost 1 base and J 5 bases, leaving 11 bases between the germline ends. Germline CDR1 is SGHVS and CDR2 is FNYEAQ. CDR3 length: 14 residues. CDR3 sequence (DNA): TGTGCCAGCAGCTTAGGGGAGATGGGGGAGACCCAGTACTTC. Encoded protein: CASSLGEMGETQYF.

This rearrangement joins TRBV28 to TRBJ1-3, with D tentatively TRBD1 (6 bases). The V end was cut by 0 bases, the J end by 2 bases, with 29 bases between. The CDR3 length is 22 residues. CDR1 MDHEN and CDR2 SYDVKM come from the germline V gene. The CDR3 DNA reads as TGTGCCAGCAGTTTATGGGCAGGGGATCAAGGGAAGATCCCCGCCCCTGGAAACACCATATATTTT. It yields the protein CASSLWAGDQGKIPAPGNTIYF.

The V gene is TRBV6-5, the J gene TRBJ2-1; D is perhaps TRBD2 (6 bases). V lost 0 bases and J 7 bases, leaving 13 bases between the germline ends. The CDR3 totals 15 residues. Germline-derived CDR1 and CDR2 are MNHEY and SVGAGI. In DNA form, the CDR3 reads TGTGCCAGCAGTTACTCCTTGACTAGTAGGAATGAGCAGTTCTTC. It codes for CASSYSLTSRNEQFF.

This sequence joins TRBV19 and TRBJ2-3; possible D gene TRBD2, 5 bases. Per germline, CDR1 LNHDA and CDR2 SQIVND (reference sequence). Trimming pared 5 bases from V and 7 bases from J, leaving 16 bases between. This CDR3 region has 14 residues. CDR3 residues: CASSPWTSPNTQYF. CDR3 DNA sequence: TGTGCCAGTAGTCCCTGGACTTCCCCTAATACGCAGTATTTT.

The chain carries TRBV7-6 and TRBJ2-3, with D perhaps TRBD1 (5 bases). From germline, CDR1 is SGHVS and CDR2 FNYEAQ. Trimming pared 2 bases from V and 3 bases from J, leaving 9 bases between. This CDR3 has 14 amino acids. CDR3 region: CASSLWGRTDTQYF. The CDR3, as DNA: TGTGCCAGCAGCTTATGGGGCAGAACAGATACGCAGTATTTT.

This rearrangement joins TRBV7-2 to TRBJ2-7; D gene ambiguous. The CDR3 has 14 amino acids. Germline V gene lookup returns CDR1 SGHTA and CDR2 FQGNSA. V lost 1 base, J lost 4 bases, and 11 bases lay in between. DNA for the CDR3: TGTGCCAGCAGCTTAGGATGGGCTAGTTACGAGCAGTACTTC. Its translation: CASSLGWASYEQYF. Full variable domain (missing parts from reference TRBV7-2 and TRBJ2-7): GAGVSQSPSNKVTEKGKDVELRCDPISGHTALYWYRQSLGQGLEFLIYFQGNSAPDKSGLPSDRFSAERTGGSVSTLTIQRTQQEDSAVYLCASSLGWASYEQYFGPGTRLTVT.

The table lists this clone with a few counts. This chain joins TRBV6-6 and TRBJ2-2, with D hard to call. Looked up from germline, CDR1 is MNHNY and CDR2 is SVGAGI (reference sequence). The ends were cut back, 9 bases at V and 6 bases at J, with 14 bases in the middle. The CDR3 has 13 residues. The CDR3 sequence is CASGQHHPGELFF. The CDR3 coding sequence is TGTGCCAGTGGGCAGCACCACCCCGGGGAGCTGTTTTTT.

The chain combines TRBV7-8 with TRBJ2-5, with D perhaps matching TRBD1 or TRBD2 (5 bases each). Germline CDR1 SGHVS, CDR2 FQNEAQ. V gave up 1 base and J gave up 5 bases, with 23 bases separating them. The CDR3 runs to 18 residues. The DNA of the CDR3 is TGTGCCAGCAGCTTAGTTAGTTGGATGAGGGGAGAGGGGGAGACCCAGTACTTC. Encoded protein: CASSLVSWMRGEGETQYF.

The chain links TRBV28 to TRBJ1-1; D remains ambiguous. The germline V and J ends were trimmed by 4 bases and 5 bases, with 8 bases remaining between them. The CDR3 has 12 amino acids. The germline CDR1 and CDR2 sequences are MDHEN and SYDVKM. CDR3 in amino acids: CASSSGRTEAFF. CDR3 sequence (DNA): TGTGCCAGCAGTTCTGGTAGGACTGAAGCTTTCTTT.

The chain couples TRBV19 to TRBJ2-2; 12 bases fit TRBD1. CDR1 is LNHDA, CDR2 SQIVND, per germline (reference sequence). J was trimmed by 3 bases and V by 4 bases; bases with no gene match: 6. The CDR3 contains 17 residues. The CDR3 loop reads CASSTGTGGGYTGELFF. CDR3 nucleotide sequence: TGTGCCAGTAGTACCGGGACAGGGGGCGGTTACACCGGGGAGCTGTTTTTT.

The chain recombines TRBV11-3 with TRBJ2-3, with D perhaps TRBD1 or TRBD2 (5 bases each). V lost 5 bases and J 4 bases, leaving 19 bases between the germline ends. Germline CDR1 SGHNT, CDR2 YENEEA. The CDR3 loop spans 16 amino acids. This CDR3 is CASSPGGPQTADTQYF. The CDR3 DNA reads as TGTGCCAGCAGCCCTGGGGGACCACAAACTGCAGATACGCAGTATTTT.

The rearrangement joins TRBV15 to TRBJ2-1, with D possibly TRBD2 on 6 matching bases. This CDR3 has 16 residues. The germline gives CDR1 LNHNV, CDR2 YYDKDF (reference sequence). V gave up 3 bases and J gave up 4 bases, with 16 bases separating them. The DNA of the CDR3 is TGTGCCACCAGCAGGCCCGGAGGGGCAGGATACAATGAGCAGTTCTTC. Encoded protein: CATSRPGGAGYNEQFF. The complete variable domain, with remaining parts taken from reference TRBV15 and TRBJ2-1, reads DAMVIQNPRYQVTQFGKPVTLSCSQTLNHNVMYWYQQKSSQAPKLLFHYYDKDFNNEADTPDNFQSRRPNTSFCFLDIRSPGLGDTAMYLCATSRPGGAGYNEQFFGPGTRLTVL.

This clone was observed a handful of times. V gene TRBV7-3 combines with J gene TRBJ2-2; D unresolved. Germline CDR1 and CDR2: SGHTA and FQGTGA. The V gene lost 1 base and the J gene lost 6 bases, with 12 bases spanning the gap. The CDR3 runs to 15 residues. For the CDR3, the DNA is TGTGCCAGCAGCTTAATGGGCGGTATATCCGGGGAGCTGTTTTTT. Translated: CASSLMGGISGELFF.

The chain recombines TRBV9 with TRBJ1-1, with D possibly TRBD1 on 5 matching bases. Germline V gene lookup returns CDR1 SGDLS and CDR2 YYNGEE. V was cut by 0 bases and J by 8 bases, with 29 bases left in between. CDR3 length equals 19 residues. CDR3 bases: TGTGCCAGCAGCGTAGTAGTCCCGCGGGAGGGGCCCGCTGTTGACGAAGCTTTCTTT. Encoded protein: CASSVVVPREGPAVDEAFF.

The chain links TRBV29-1 to TRBJ2-3; 13 nucleotides match TRBD2. Trimming cost V 4 bases and J 3 bases; bases outside gene matches: 4. CDR1 and CDR2 from the germline V gene are SQVTM and ANQGSEA. CDR3 length equals 15 residues. CDR3 coding DNA: TGCAGCGTTGGGGGGGGACTAGCGGGAACAGATACGCAGTATTTT. Amino acid sequence: CSVGGGLAGTDTQYF.

The rearrangement joins TRBV7-3 to TRBJ2-3; 11 bases line up with TRBD2. This CDR3 is 16 amino acids long. Looked up from germline, CDR1 is SGHTA and CDR2 is FQGTGA. The V gene end was trimmed by 3 bases and the J gene end by 7 bases; junction bases not matched to a gene: 9. CDR3 amino acids: CASSLSATSGTHTQYF. The CDR3 bases are TGTGCCAGCAGCTTGTCGGCGACTAGCGGGACCCATACGCAGTATTTT.

The chain is built from TRBV5-1 and TRBJ2-5; 11 bases are shared with TRBD2. Unmatched junction bases numbered 5, after V lost 5 bases and J lost 2 bases. The germline gives CDR1 SGHRS, CDR2 YFSETQ. CDR3 length: 15 amino acids. CDR3 in amino acids: CASSYTSGGQETQYF. As DNA, the CDR3 is TGCGCCAGCAGTTATACTAGCGGGGGACAAGAGACCCAGTACTTC.

This clone was recorded only once. The chain links TRBV6-1 to TRBJ2-2; D might be TRBD1 (5 bases). Trimming shortened V by 7 bases and J by 4 bases, and 10 bases separated the two germline ends. This CDR3 has 13 residues. Germline lookup yields CDR1 MNHNS and CDR2 SASEGT. The CDR3 here is CASTRVGTGELFF. The CDR3 DNA reads as TGTGCCAGCACCAGGGTGGGCACCGGGGAGCTGTTTTTT.

This rearrangement joins TRBV7-2 to TRBJ1-1; no firm D call. Germline V gives CDR1 SGHTA, CDR2 FQGNSA. This CDR3 has 15 residues. The germline V and J ends were trimmed by 2 bases and 1 base, with 11 bases remaining between them. The CDR3 here is CASSLLWSKNTEAFF. CDR3 sequence (DNA): TGTGCCAGCAGCTTACTCTGGAGCAAGAACACTGAAGCTTTCTTT.

This chain links TRBV27 with TRBJ1-2; D remains ambiguous. The V end lost 3 bases, the J end lost 2 bases, and 7 bases lay between the germline ends. The germline V gene encodes CDR1 MNHEY and CDR2 SMNVEV (reference sequence). The CDR3 runs 13 residues. This CDR3 reads CASSFGINYGYTF. The CDR3 nucleotides read TGTGCCAGCAGTTTCGGGATAAACTATGGCTACACCTTC.

The chain combines TRBV6-1 with TRBJ2-2; D is ambiguous. The CDR3 is made up of 15 amino acids. Between the trimmed V and J ends, which lost 4 bases and 4 bases, there was a span of 13 bases. CDR1 is MNHNS and CDR2 is SASEGT in the germline V gene. CDR3 nucleotides: TGTGCCAGCAGTGGTTGGATCGAGCTCACCGGGGAGCTGTTTTTT. Protein product: CASSGWIELTGELFF.

The chain uses TRBV5-1 and TRBJ2-7; 7 nucleotides match TRBD2. Germline V CDR1 and CDR2: SGHRS, YFSETQ. The CDR3 consists of 18 residues. J was trimmed by 2 bases and V by 0 bases; bases with no gene match: 14. The CDR3 spells CASSLAALQGSGTYEQYF. The CDR3 bases are TGCGCCAGCAGCTTGGCGGCACTCCAAGGGAGCGGGACCTACGAGCAGTACTTC. The full variable domain, in which reference TRBV5-1 and TRBJ2-7 provide the parts outside the CDR3, is KAGVTQTPRYLIKTRGQQVTLSCSPISGHRSVSWYQQTPGQGLQFLFEYFSETQRNKGNFPGRFSGRQFSNSRSEMNVSTLELGDSALYLCASSLAALQGSGTYEQYFGPGTRLTVT.

This sequence joins TRBV27 and TRBJ1-2, with a tentative D call TRBD1 (6 bases). Trimming removed 8 bases from V and 7 bases from J, with 17 bases in between. This CDR3 is built from 13 residues. Germline V gene sequence: CDR1 MNHEY, CDR2 SMNVEV (reference sequence). CDR3 in DNA: TGTGCCAGCGGCTCAACAGGGCTTTCTGGCTACACCTTC. Translated, it gives CASGSTGLSGYTF.